A selection of T cell receptor beta chains follows, all from one sample in a study of shared clonotypes between healthy human individuals. Using immunoSEQ multiplex PCR, the repertoire was profiled, and TCRdb retains in-frame clones only, with some absent. The data hold roughly 2.1 million clones, with 90% to 95% observed a single time. The specimen sequenced was naive CD8+ T cells from PBMCs. The source of these receptors is a young man in good health. Some clones in this sample may be carry-over from other donors' samples. CDR3s leave out the opening cysteine and the closing phenylalanine or tryptophan.

TRBV7-9	TRBJ2-3	ASSLAAGGGDTQY
TRBV11-2	TRBJ1-1	ASSLVRDPKNTEAF
TRBV5-1	TRBJ1-1	ASSLAQKNTEAF
TRBV12-5	TRBJ2-3	ASGLDSFWDTQY
TRBV4-2	TRBJ2-6	ASSQERANSGANVLT
TRBV19	TRBJ2-7	ASNPGGSHEQY
TRBV28	TRBJ1-2	ASTSSPGVVYGYT
TRBV5-8	TRBJ2-7	ASKLGPIVTGDREQY
TRBV4-2	TRBJ2-3	ASSQQIGTVSTDTQY
TRBV28	TRBJ1-1	ASTIKTLGHGLEAF
TRBV27	TRBJ2-1	ASRYDRVSWGEQF
TRBV7-9	TRBJ2-2	ASSFIDLGSNTGELF
TRBV28	TRBJ2-7	ASRNHATSGFYEQY
TRBV7-9	TRBJ2-3	ASSTPSGREGSSTDTQY
TRBV6-4	TRBJ2-5	ASSSTGEGETQY
TRBV27	TRBJ2-7	ASSLFQGYEQY
TRBV30	TRBJ1-1	AWNVGGNTEAF
TRBV6-1	TRBJ1-1	ASSDKNFRAAF
TRBV27	TRBJ2-7	ASSLSRGLGVRASYEQY
TRBV7-2	TRBJ1-2	ASSFVGGAYGYT
TRBV7-6	TRBJ2-7	ASSPRGVHEQY
TRBV5-1	TRBJ1-4	ASSPQYTGGSLF
TRBV27	TRBJ2-2	ASSLLPSGSGTGELF
TRBV9	TRBJ2-1	ASSVSHNEQF